This record covers a single T cell receptor beta chain. Its target is unknown. This specimen comes from a study of cytomegalovirus exposure and HLA in healthy donors. Regarding the study as a whole: TCR sequences were mostly rare, though some public TCRs occurred in many donors. In a later analysis, TCR beta V- and J-gene trimming was associated with a missense DCLRE1C variant.

Amplification used 60 Vbeta primers and 13 Jbeta primers. Method: immunoSEQ multiplex PCR; TCRdb's copy keeps in-frame clones and lacks some. This repertoire shows around 210,000 clones, approximately 85% found once; its top ten account for about 2.5%. The CDR3 runs to 16 residues. Germline CDR1 and CDR2: SEHNR and FQNEAQ (reference sequence). The ends lost 1 base at V and 1 base at J; junction bases unmatched: 5. The V gene is TRBV7-9, the J gene TRBJ2-7; the match to TRBD1 covers 9 bases. The sequence derives from a middle-aged woman in good health and CMV-seronegative. The material sequenced was PBMCs. CDR3 sequence: CASSLDIGTGSYEQYF. The CDR3 nucleotides are TGTGCCAGCAGCTTAGACATAGGGACAGGGTCCTACGAGCAGTACTTC.